The 29 T cell receptor beta chains below all came from one sample that was sequenced in a study of shared clonotypes between healthy human individuals. The repertoire was sequenced with immunoSEQ multiplex PCR; TCRdb's copy has only in-frame clones and lacks some. The sample contains some 2,000,000 clones, around 95% of which appear only once. Material: naive CD4+ T cells sorted from blood. Subset in this sample: CD45RA+ positively selected. The receptor source for this set is a man aged 18 to 29 in good health.

This rearrangement joins TRBV7-9 to TRBJ2-7; 16 nucleotides agree with TRBD2. This CDR3 is 16 amino acids long. V trimming: 1 base; J trimming: 6 bases; junction bases outside the gene matches: 3. Germline lookup yields CDR1 SEHNR and CDR2 FQNEAQ (reference sequence). The CDR3 nucleotides read TGTGCCAGCAGCTTAGAGGGACTAGCGGGAGGGCCCGAGCAGTACTTC. Its protein product is CASSLEGLAGGPEQYF. Variable domain in full (rest from reference TRBV7-9 and TRBJ2-7): DTGVSQNPRHKITKRGQNVTFRCDPISEHNRLYWYRQTLGQGPEFLTYFQNEAQLEKSRLLSDRFSAERPKGSFSTLEIQRTEQGDSAMYLCASSLEGLAGGPEQYFGPGTRLTVT.

In its sample, this clone was seen once. The rearrangement links TRBV5-1 to TRBJ2-2, with D hard to call. Trimming took 5 bases from V and 0 from J, leaving 11 bases between them. The V gene's germline CDR1 is SGHRS and CDR2 YFSETQ. This CDR3 contains 15 residues. The CDR3 reads CASSPTWTNTGELFF. The CDR3 coding sequence is TGCGCCAGCAGTCCTACTTGGACGAACACCGGGGAGCTGTTTTTT.

J is TRBJ2-3 and V is TRBV9; no firm D call. V dropped 7 bases and J dropped 5 bases, with 17 bases sitting between them. Germline assignment: CDR1 SGDLS and CDR2 YYNGEE. This CDR3 has 14 residues. In nucleotides, the CDR3 is TGTGCCAGCGAAAACGCCGCAACCGGAGATACGCAGTATTTT. It translates to CASENAATGDTQYF.

The rearrangement joins TRBV9 to TRBJ2-3; the match to TRBD2 covers 10 bases. Per the germline V gene, CDR1 is SGDLS and CDR2 is YYNGEE. This CDR3 has 17 amino acids. Trimming at V came to 2 bases and at J to 5 bases, leaving 11 bases not matched to a gene. The CDR3 protein is CASSVLPSGRERDTQYF. As DNA, the CDR3 is TGTGCCAGCAGCGTCCTCCCTAGCGGGAGAGAAAGAGATACGCAGTATTTT.

A note on this clone: This specimen includes other DNA sequences encoding the same CDR3. V gene TRBV9 combines with J gene TRBJ2-5, with 9 positions matching TRBD2. The CDR3 contains 16 residues. In germline, CDR1 is SGDLS, CDR2 YYNGEE. The trim removed 0 bases at V and 1 base at J, leaving 4 bases unmatched. Written as DNA, the CDR3 is TGTGCCAGCAGCGTAGGAACTAGCGGGCTCCAAGAGACCCAGTACTTC. Encoded protein: CASSVGTSGLQETQYF.

This clone was picked up one time. J is TRBJ1-2 and V is TRBV2, with a tentative D call TRBD1 (6 bases). Per the germline V gene, CDR1 is SNHLY and CDR2 is FYNNEI. The length of the CDR3 is 16 residues. V gave up 6 bases and J gave up 4 bases, with 21 bases separating them. The CDR3 DNA sequence: TGTGCCAGCAGGCAAGTGGGGGCGCGGACCTCCTATGGCTACACCTTC. It translates to CASRQVGARTSYGYTF. Variable domain in full (rest from reference TRBV2 and TRBJ1-2): EPEVTQTPSHQVTQMGQEVILRCVPISNHLYFYWYRQILGQKVEFLVSFYNNEISEKSEIFDDQFSVERPDGSNFTLKIRSTKLEDSAMYFCASRQVGARTSYGYTFGSGTRLTVV.

The chain links TRBV18 to TRBJ2-7, with a possible D match to TRBD2 (5 bases). Germline loops: CDR1 KGHSH, CDR2 LQKENI. The CDR3 runs 15 residues. Between the trimmed V and J ends, which lost 4 bases and 0 bases, there was a span of 13 bases. The CDR3: CASSLVEGASYEQYF. As DNA, the CDR3 is TGTGCCAGCTCACTCGTCGAGGGAGCCTCCTACGAGCAGTACTTC. Using reference TRBV18 and TRBJ2-7 for the parts outside the CDR3, the full variable domain is NAGVMQNPRHLVRRRGQEARLRCSPMKGHSHVYWYRQLPEEGLKFMVYLQKENIIDESGMPKERFSAEFPKEGPSILRIQQVVRGDSAAYFCASSLVEGASYEQYFGPGTRLTVT.

The V and J genes are TRBV6-5 and TRBJ2-7, with 7 bases matching TRBD1. This CDR3 contains 15 residues. Germline CDR1 MNHEY, CDR2 SVGAGI. The J segment lost 2 bases and the V segment lost 6 bases, leaving 10 bases of the junction unmatched. This chain's CDR3 is CASRPALDRTYEQYF. CDR3 DNA sequence: TGTGCCAGCAGACCCGCCTTGGACAGGACCTACGAGCAGTACTTC.

The rearrangement links TRBV13 to TRBJ1-2; TRBD1 is a possible D gene (5 bases). The CDR3 consists of 15 residues. Trimming took off 3 bases at V and 2 bases at J, with 13 bases between the two ends. The germline CDR1 and CDR2 sequences are PRHDT and FYEKMQ (reference sequence). CDR3 DNA sequence: TGTGCCAGCAGCTTTAGGGGAAAGGGAAACTATGGCTACACCTTC. Translated: CASSFRGKGNYGYTF.

This clone was picked up one time. The chain uses TRBV12-5 and TRBJ2-1; D not certain. The CDR3 covers 13 residues. Trimming cost V 7 bases and J 6 bases, with 13 bases left between them. Germline V gene lookup returns CDR1 LGHNT and CDR2 FRNRAP. This chain's CDR3 is CASAPPGSNEQFF. In DNA form, the CDR3 reads TGTGCTAGTGCCCCCCCTGGGTCCAATGAGCAGTTCTTC.

V and J are TRBV7-8 and TRBJ1-5; no clear D gene. Germline V gene sequence: CDR1 SGHVS, CDR2 FQNEAQ. The ends were cut back, 1 base at V and 5 bases at J, with 15 bases in the middle. The CDR3 is made up of 16 amino acids. CDR3 sequence: CASSLDSWARDQPQHF. The CDR3 nucleotides are TGTGCCAGCAGCTTAGACTCCTGGGCTCGGGATCAGCCCCAGCATTTT. Full variable domain (outside the CDR3, taken from reference TRBV7-8 and TRBJ1-5): GAGVSQSPRYKVAKRGQDVALRCDPISGHVSLFWYQQALGQGPEFLTYFQNEAQLDKSGLPSDRFFAERPEGSVSTLKIQRTQQEDSAVYLCASSLDSWARDQPQHFGDGTRLSIL.

The genes are TRBV9 and TRBJ2-1, with 11 bases identical to TRBD2. The junction had 3 bases not matched to a gene; V was cut back by 2 bases and J by 8 bases. CDR3 size: 14 residues. Germline values: CDR1 SGDLS, CDR2 YYNGEE. CDR3 sequence: CASSVTSGSHEQFF. The CDR3 bases are TGTGCCAGCAGCGTCACTAGCGGGAGCCATGAGCAGTTCTTC.

The count of this clone is one. This chain links TRBV6-5 with TRBJ2-1; 7 bases are a match to TRBD1. Trimming removed 0 bases from V and 7 bases from J; junction bases left unmatched: 6. CDR1 and CDR2 (germline): MNHEY, SVGAGI. This CDR3 spans 15 amino acids. As DNA, the CDR3 is TGTGCCAGCAGTTACTCCAACAGGGGAATGAATGAGCAGTTCTTC. It encodes CASSYSNRGMNEQFF.

This sequence joins TRBV6-1 and TRBJ2-2, with D tentatively TRBD2 (7 bases). Germline V CDR1 and CDR2: MNHNS, SASEGT. V lost 0 bases, J lost 4 bases, and 9 bases lay in between. The CDR3 runs to 15 residues. Here the CDR3 reads CASSEAGGGTGELFF. As DNA, the CDR3 is TGTGCCAGCAGTGAAGCAGGGGGGGGCACCGGGGAGCTGTTTTTT.

The rearrangement links TRBV6-5 to TRBJ2-2; TRBD2 agrees at 7 bases. CDR1 and CDR2 from the germline V gene are MNHEY and SVGAGI. This CDR3 comprises 13 residues. V was clipped by 8 bases and J by 4 bases; unmatched bases: 4. The CDR3: CASGRDGTGELFF. In DNA, the CDR3 is TGTGCCAGCGGGAGGGATGGCACCGGGGAGCTGTTTTTT.

The chain joins TRBV10-3 to TRBJ2-1; 8 bases map to TRBD2. Looked up from germline, CDR1 is ENHRY and CDR2 is SYGVKD. The CDR3 loop spans 16 amino acids. The J segment lost 4 bases and the V segment lost 10 bases, leaving 15 bases of the junction unmatched. The DNA of the CDR3 is TGTGCCAGCCTACCATCGCCTAGCGGGTTATACAATGAGCAGTTCTTC. It specifies CASLPSPSGLYNEQFF.

The chain carries TRBV30 and TRBJ1-5; D remains unclear. This CDR3 contains 13 residues. Germline CDR1 and CDR2: GTSNPN and SVGIG (reference sequence). Trimming took off 3 bases at V and 6 bases at J, with 12 bases between the two ends. The CDR3 DNA sequence: TGTGCCTGGAGGGATGCCGAAGGTCAGCCCCAGCATTTT. As protein: CAWRDAEGQPQHF.

V gene TRBV11-2 combines with J gene TRBJ2-7; 7 bases line up with TRBD1. Germline loops: CDR1 SGHAT, CDR2 FQNNGV. Trimming took 1 base from V and 4 from J; bases not matched to a gene: 13. The CDR3 length is 17 residues. The CDR3, as DNA: TGTGCCAGCAGCTTAGGGTCAACAGGGGAAGAAGGGTACGAGCAGTACTTC. Translation: CASSLGSTGEEGYEQYF.

J is TRBJ2-7 and V is TRBV29-1; possible D gene TRBD1, 5 bases. Trimming stripped 6 bases from V and 1 base from J, with 16 bases between. Germline assignment: CDR1 SQVTM and CDR2 ANQGSEA. This CDR3 spans 14 amino acids. CDR3 loop: CSVQGSRRSYEQYF. The CDR3 DNA follows: TGCAGCGTGCAGGGCAGCCGGAGATCCTACGAGCAGTACTTC.

The DNA of the CDR3 is TGTGCCAGCAGCGAGATGGGTCGGATACCAGGTCAGCCCCAGCATTTT. This translates into CASSEMGRIPGQPQHF. The gene calls are TRBV2 and TRBJ1-5; unclear D gene. V gave up 6 bases and J gave up 6 bases, with 21 bases separating them. CDR3 length: 16 residues. CDR1 is SNHLY, CDR2 FYNNEI, per germline. Full variable domain (missing parts from reference TRBV2 and TRBJ1-5): EPEVTQTPSHQVTQMGQEVILRCVPISNHLYFYWYRQILGQKVEFLVSFYNNEISEKSEIFDDQFSVERPDGSNFTLKIRSTKLEDSAMYFCASSEMGRIPGQPQHFGDGTRLSIL.

The V gene is TRBV7-2, the J gene TRBJ1-5; the D gene is possibly TRBD1 (6 bases). The CDR3 runs to 15 residues. The germline CDR1 and CDR2 sequences are SGHTA and FQGNSA. Trimming stripped 7 bases from V and 0 bases from J, with 13 bases between. The CDR3 DNA follows: TGTGCCAGCACCAAGGGGGGACGTAGCAATCAGCCCCAGCATTTT. Amino acid sequence: CASTKGGRSNQPQHF.

CDR3 sequence (DNA): TGTGCCAGCAGTTATCCGACTTTGTACCAAGAGACCCAGTACTTC. Translated: CASSYPTLYQETQYF. The chain links TRBV5-4 to TRBJ2-5; no clear D gene. Looked up from germline, CDR1 is SGHNT and CDR2 is YYREEE (reference sequence). The CDR3 runs 15 residues. Trimming removed 5 bases from V and 0 bases from J, with 14 bases in between.

The chain uses TRBV4-1 and TRBJ2-1; D ambiguous. Trimming took off 3 bases at V and 8 bases at J, with 14 bases between the two ends. Germline V gene sequence: CDR1 MGHRA, CDR2 YSYEKL. The CDR3 spans 14 residues. The CDR3 DNA follows: TGCGCCAGCAGCCAGGCTTTTATTGAGGATGAGCAGTTCTTC. It is translated as CASSQAFIEDEQFF.

DNA of the CDR3: TGCGCCAGCAGCACCGGACCCACGAACACTGAAGCTTTCTTT. Protein: CASSTGPTNTEAFF. The rearrangement links TRBV5-1 to TRBJ1-1, with D unclear. Looked up from germline, CDR1 is SGHRS and CDR2 is YFSETQ. The V end lost 4 bases, the J end lost 1 base, and 11 bases lay between the germline ends. The CDR3 loop spans 14 amino acids.

This clone was found once. The chain carries TRBV11-2 and TRBJ1-2; tentative D call: TRBD1 (5 bases). V was clipped by 0 bases and J by 3 bases, with 11 bases between them. The CDR3 runs to 15 residues. Per the germline V gene, CDR1 is SGHAT and CDR2 is FQNNGV. This chain's CDR3 is CASSLDSGTHYGYTF. DNA for the CDR3: TGTGCCAGCAGCTTAGATTCAGGGACTCACTATGGCTACACCTTC.

The gene calls are TRBV28 and TRBJ2-7, with 13 bases that match TRBD2. V lost 4 bases and J lost 6; bases outside the gene matches: 6. In germline, CDR1 is MDHEN, CDR2 SYDVKM. This CDR3 has 15 residues. CDR3 nucleotide sequence: TGTGCCAGCAGTTCCGTCGGGACTAGCGGGGCCGAGCAGTACTTC. Its protein product is CASSSVGTSGAEQYF.

The rearrangement uses TRBV21-1 and TRBJ1-2; TRBD1 is the table's D call and was not checked against the DNA. TRBV21-1 is flagged as a pseudogene. This CDR3 region has 16 residues. CDR3 nucleotides: TGTGCCAGCAGCAATCGAATTGACAGGCTCCATCATGGCTACACCTTC. Amino acids: CASSNRIDRLHHGYTF.

The chain uses TRBV4-1 and TRBJ1-2; D may be TRBD1 (5 bases). The V and J ends lost 4 bases and 2 bases respectively, with 14 bases between them. CDR1 MGHRA and CDR2 YSYEKL come from the germline V gene. The CDR3 has 15 amino acids. CDR3 DNA sequence: TGCGCCAGCAGCCCTGGCCCCCGGGGGAACTATGGCTACACCTTC. Translating gives CASSPGPRGNYGYTF.

About this clone: Other nucleotide sequences in the sample specify the same CDR3. The J gene is TRBJ2-7, the V gene TRBV7-9; D call uncertain. Trimming stripped 3 bases from V and 4 bases from J, with 7 bases between. The CDR3 covers 12 residues. Per the germline V gene, CDR1 is SEHNR and CDR2 is FQNEAQ (reference sequence). The CDR3 reads CASSLSGYEQYF. As DNA, the CDR3 is TGTGCCAGCAGCTTGTCTGGGTACGAGCAGTACTTC.